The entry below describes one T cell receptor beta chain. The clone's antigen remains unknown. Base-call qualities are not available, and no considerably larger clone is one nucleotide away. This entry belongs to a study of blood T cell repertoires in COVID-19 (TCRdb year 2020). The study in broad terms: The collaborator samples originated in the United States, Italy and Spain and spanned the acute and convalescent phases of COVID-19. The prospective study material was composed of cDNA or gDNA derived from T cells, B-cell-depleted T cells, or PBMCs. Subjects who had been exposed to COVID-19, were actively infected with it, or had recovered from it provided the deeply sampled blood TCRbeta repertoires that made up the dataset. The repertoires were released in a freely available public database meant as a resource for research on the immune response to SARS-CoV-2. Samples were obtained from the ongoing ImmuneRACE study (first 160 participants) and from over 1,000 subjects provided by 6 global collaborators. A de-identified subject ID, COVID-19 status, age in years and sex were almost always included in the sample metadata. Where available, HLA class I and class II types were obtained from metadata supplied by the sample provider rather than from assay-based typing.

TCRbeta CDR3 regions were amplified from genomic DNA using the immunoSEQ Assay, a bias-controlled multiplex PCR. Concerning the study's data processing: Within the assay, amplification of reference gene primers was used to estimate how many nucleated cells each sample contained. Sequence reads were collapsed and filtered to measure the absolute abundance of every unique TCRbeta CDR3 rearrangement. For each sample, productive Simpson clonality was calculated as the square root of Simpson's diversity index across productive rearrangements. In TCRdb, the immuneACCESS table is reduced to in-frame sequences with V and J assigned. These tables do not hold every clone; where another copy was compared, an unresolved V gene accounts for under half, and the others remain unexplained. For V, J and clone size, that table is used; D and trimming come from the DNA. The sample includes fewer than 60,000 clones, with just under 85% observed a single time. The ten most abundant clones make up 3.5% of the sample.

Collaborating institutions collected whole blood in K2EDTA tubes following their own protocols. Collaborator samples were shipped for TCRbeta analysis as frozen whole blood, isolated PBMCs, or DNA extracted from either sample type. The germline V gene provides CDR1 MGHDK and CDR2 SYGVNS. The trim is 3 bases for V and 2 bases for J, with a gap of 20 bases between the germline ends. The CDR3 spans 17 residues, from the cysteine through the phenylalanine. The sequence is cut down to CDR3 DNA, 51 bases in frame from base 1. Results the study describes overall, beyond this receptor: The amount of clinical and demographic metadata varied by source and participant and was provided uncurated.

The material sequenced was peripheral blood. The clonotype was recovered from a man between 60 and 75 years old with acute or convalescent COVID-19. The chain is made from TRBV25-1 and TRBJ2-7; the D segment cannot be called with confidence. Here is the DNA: TGTGCCAGCAGTGAGCGCCCTATCGGCCCGGAGACCTACGAGCAGTACTTC. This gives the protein CASSERPIGPETYEQYF.